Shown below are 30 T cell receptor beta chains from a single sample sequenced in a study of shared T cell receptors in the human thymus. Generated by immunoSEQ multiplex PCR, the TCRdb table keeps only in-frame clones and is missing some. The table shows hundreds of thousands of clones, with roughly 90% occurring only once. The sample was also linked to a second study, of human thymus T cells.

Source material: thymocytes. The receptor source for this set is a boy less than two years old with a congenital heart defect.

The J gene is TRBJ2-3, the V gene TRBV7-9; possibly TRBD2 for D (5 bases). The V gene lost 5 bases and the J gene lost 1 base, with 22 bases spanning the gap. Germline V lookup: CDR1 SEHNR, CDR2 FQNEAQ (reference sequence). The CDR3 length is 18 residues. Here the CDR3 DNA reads TGTGCCAGCAGCCCTTCGATCAGGCTAGCCGCTGGCACAGATACGCAGTATTTT. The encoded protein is CASSPSIRLAAGTDTQYF.

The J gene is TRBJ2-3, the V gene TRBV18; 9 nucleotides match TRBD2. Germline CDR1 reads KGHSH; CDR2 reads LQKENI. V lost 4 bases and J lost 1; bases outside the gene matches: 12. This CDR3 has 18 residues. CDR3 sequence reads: CASSLVTSGPRGTDTQYF. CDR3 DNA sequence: TGTGCCAGCTCACTAGTGACTAGCGGACCCAGGGGCACAGATACGCAGTATTTT.

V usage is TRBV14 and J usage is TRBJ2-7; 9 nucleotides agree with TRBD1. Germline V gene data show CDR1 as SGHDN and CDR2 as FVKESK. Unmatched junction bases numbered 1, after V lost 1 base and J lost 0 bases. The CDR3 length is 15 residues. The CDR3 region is CASSQGGQGSYEQYF. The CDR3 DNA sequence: TGTGCCAGCAGCCAAGGGGGACAGGGCTCCTACGAGCAGTACTTC.

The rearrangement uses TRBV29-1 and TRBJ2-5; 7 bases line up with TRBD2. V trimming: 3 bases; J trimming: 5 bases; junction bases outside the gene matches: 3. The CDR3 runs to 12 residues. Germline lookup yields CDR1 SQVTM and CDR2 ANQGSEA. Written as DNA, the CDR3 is TGCAGCGTTGAGGGAGGGTTGGAGACCCAGTACTTC. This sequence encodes CSVEGGLETQYF.

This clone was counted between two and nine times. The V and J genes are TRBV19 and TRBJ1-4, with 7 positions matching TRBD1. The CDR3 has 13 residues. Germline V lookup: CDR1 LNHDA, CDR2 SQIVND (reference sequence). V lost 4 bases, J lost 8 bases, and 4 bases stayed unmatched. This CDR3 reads CASSTGTEEKLFF. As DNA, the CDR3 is TGTGCCAGTAGTACCGGGACAGAAGAAAAACTGTTTTTT.

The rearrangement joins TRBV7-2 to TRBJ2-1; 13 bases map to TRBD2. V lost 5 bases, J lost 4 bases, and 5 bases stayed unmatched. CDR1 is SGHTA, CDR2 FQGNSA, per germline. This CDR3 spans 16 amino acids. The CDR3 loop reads CASSGLAGVAYNEQFF. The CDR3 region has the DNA TGTGCCAGCAGCGGACTAGCGGGAGTTGCGTACAATGAGCAGTTCTTC.

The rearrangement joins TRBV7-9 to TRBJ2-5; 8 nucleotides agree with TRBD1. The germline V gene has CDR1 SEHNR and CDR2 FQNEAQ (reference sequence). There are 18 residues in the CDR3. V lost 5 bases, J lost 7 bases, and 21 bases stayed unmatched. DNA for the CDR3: TGTGCCAGCAGCAGAACCCGATCCCCGGACAGGGCGCCCGGGACCCAGTACTTC. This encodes CASSRTRSPDRAPGTQYF.

The CDR3 DNA sequence: TGTGCCAGCAGTGAAGTTTGGCGGCCCTCCTACAATGAGCAGTTCTTC. Translation gives CASSEVWRPSYNEQFF. The chain carries TRBV6-4 and TRBJ2-1; no clear D. CDR3 length equals 16 residues. With 3 bases removed from V and 0 bases from J, the gap between germline ends came to 12 bases. Germline values: CDR1 MRHNA, CDR2 SNTAGT.

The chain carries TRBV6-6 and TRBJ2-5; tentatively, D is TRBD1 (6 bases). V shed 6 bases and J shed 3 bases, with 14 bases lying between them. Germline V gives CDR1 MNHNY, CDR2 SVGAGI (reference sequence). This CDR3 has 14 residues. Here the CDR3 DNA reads TGTGCCAGCAGAAGCCGGGACACTAAAGAGACCCAGTACTTC. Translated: CASRSRDTKETQYF.

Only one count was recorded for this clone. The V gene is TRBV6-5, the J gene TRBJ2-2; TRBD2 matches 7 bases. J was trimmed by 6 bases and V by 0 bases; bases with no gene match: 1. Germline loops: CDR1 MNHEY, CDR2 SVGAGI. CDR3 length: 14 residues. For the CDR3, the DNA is TGTGCCAGCAGTTACTCTAGCGGGTCCGGGGAGCTGTTTTTT. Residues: CASSYSSGSGELFF.

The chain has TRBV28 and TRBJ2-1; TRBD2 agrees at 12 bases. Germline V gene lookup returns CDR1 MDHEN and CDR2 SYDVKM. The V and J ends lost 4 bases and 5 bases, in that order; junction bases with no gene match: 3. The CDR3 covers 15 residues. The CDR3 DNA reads TGTGCCAGCAGTTCCCGGACTAGCGGGGACAATGAGCAGTTCTTC. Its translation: CASSSRTSGDNEQFF.

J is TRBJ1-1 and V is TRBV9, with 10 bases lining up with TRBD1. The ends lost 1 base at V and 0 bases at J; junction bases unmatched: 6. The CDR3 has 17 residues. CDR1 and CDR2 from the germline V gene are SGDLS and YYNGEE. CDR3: CASSVRGQGVMNTEAFF. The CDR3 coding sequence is TGTGCCAGCAGCGTAAGAGGACAGGGGGTCATGAACACTGAAGCTTTCTTT.

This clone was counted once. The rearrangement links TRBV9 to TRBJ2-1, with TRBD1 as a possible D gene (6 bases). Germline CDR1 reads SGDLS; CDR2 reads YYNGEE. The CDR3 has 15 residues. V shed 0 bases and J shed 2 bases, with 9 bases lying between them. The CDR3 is CASSVARGPYNEQFF. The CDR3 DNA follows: TGTGCCAGCAGCGTAGCCAGGGGACCCTACAATGAGCAGTTCTTC. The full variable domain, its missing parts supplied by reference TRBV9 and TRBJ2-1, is DSGVTQTPKHLITATGQRVTLRCSPRSGDLSVYWYQQSLDQGLQFLIQYYNGEERAKGNILERFSAQQFPDLHSELNLSSLELGDSALYFCASSVARGPYNEQFFGPGTRLTVL.

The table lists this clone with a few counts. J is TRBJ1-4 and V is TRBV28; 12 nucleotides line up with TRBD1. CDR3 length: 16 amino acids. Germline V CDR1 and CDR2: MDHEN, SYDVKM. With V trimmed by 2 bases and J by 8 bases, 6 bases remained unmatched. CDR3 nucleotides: TGTGCCAGCAGTTTAGAGGGACAGGGGGCTCGGGAAAAACTGTTTTTT. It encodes CASSLEGQGAREKLFF.

The CDR3: CASRTQSRSESSYNEQFF. In DNA form, the CDR3 reads TGTGCCAGCAGAACCCAATCCCGGTCTGAAAGCTCCTACAATGAGCAGTTCTTC. V gene TRBV5-4 combines with J gene TRBJ2-1; D not resolved. The CDR3 runs to 18 residues. Per the germline V gene, CDR1 is SGHNT and CDR2 is YYREEE (reference sequence). The V end lost 5 bases, the J end lost 0 bases, and 21 bases lay between the germline ends.

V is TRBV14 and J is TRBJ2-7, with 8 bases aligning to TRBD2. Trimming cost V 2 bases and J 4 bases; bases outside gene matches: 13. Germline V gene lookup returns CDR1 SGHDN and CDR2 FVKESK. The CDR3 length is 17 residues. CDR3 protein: CASSQSREAGEGYEQYF. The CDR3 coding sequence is TGTGCCAGCAGCCAATCTCGGGAAGCGGGAGAGGGGTACGAGCAGTACTTC.

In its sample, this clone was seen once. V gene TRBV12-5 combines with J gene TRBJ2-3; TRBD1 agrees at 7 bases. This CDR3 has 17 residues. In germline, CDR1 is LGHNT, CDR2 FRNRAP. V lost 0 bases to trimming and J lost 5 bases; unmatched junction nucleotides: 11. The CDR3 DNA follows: TGTGCTAGTGGTTTGGTACAACAGGGGACATGGGAAGATACGCAGTATTTT. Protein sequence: CASGLVQQGTWEDTQYF.

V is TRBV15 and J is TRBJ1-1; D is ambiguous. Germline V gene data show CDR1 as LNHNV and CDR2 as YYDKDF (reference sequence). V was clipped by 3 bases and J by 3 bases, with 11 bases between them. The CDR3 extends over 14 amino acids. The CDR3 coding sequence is TGTGCCACCAGCAGCTCTAGAGAGGACACTGAAGCTTTCTTT. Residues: CATSSSREDTEAFF.

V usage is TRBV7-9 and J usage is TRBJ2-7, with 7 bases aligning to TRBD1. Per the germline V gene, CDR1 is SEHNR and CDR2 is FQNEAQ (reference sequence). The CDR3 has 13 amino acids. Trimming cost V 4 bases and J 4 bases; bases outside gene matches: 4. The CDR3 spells CASSSQGEYEQYF. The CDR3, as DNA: TGTGCCAGCAGCTCCCAGGGGGAGTACGAGCAGTACTTC.

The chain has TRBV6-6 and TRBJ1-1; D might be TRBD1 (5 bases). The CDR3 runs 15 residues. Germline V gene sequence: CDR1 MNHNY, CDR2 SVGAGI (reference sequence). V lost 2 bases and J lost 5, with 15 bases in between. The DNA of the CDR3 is TGTGCCAGCAGTTACCCCGGCCTCCGGGGGACTGAAGCTTTCTTT. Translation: CASSYPGLRGTEAFF.

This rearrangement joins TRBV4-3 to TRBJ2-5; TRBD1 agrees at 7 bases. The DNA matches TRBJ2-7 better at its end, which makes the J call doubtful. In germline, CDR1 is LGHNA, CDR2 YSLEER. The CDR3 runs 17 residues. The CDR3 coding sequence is TGCGCCAGCAGCCAAGAGCCGGGCGGACAGGCGGCCTACGAGCAGTACTTC. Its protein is CASSQEPGGQAAYEQYF.

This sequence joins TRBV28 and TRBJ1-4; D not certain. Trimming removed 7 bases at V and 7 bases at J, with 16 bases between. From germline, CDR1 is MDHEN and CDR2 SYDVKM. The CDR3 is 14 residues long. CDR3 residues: CASTAGSGGEKLFF. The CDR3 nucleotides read TGTGCCAGCACCGCGGGTAGCGGAGGTGAAAAACTGTTTTTT.

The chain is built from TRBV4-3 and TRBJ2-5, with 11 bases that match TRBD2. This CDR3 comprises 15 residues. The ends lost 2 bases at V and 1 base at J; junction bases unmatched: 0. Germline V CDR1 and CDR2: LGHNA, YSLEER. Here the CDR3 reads CASSQTSGGQETQYF. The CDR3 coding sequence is TGCGCCAGCAGCCAAACTAGCGGGGGCCAAGAGACCCAGTACTTC.

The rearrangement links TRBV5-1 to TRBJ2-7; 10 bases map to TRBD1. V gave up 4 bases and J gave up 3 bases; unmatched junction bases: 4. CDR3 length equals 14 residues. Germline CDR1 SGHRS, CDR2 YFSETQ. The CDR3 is CASSRGQGFYEQYF. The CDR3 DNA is TGCGCCAGCAGCAGGGGACAGGGGTTCTACGAGCAGTACTTC.

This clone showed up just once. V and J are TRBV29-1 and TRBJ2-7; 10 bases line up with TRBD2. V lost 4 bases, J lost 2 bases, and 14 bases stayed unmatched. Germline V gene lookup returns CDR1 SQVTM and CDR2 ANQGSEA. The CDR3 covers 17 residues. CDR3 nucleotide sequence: TGCAGCGTTGGTGGGGTGCTAGCGGGAGCCTCACCCTACGAGCAGTACTTC. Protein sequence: CSVGGVLAGASPYEQYF.

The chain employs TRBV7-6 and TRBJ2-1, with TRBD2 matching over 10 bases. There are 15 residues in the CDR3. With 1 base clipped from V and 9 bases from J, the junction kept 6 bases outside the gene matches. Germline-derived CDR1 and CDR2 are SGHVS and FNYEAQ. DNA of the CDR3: TGTGCCAGCAGCTTAGGAGCTAGCGGGAGCGGTGAGCAGTTCTTC. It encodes CASSLGASGSGEQFF.

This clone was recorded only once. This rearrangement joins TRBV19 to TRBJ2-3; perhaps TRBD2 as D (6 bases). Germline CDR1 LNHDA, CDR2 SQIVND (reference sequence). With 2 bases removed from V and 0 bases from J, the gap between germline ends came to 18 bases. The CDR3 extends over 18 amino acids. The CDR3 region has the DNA TGTGCCAGTAGTATAAGCAGTATGCCGGGGGAAAGCACAGATACGCAGTATTTT. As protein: CASSISSMPGESTDTQYF.

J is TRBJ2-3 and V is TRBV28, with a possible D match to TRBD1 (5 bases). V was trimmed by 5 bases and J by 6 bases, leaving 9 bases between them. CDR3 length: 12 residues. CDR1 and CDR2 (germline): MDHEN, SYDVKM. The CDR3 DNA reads TGTGCCAGCAGTGCAAGGGGTGATACGCAGTATTTT. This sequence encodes CASSARGDTQYF.

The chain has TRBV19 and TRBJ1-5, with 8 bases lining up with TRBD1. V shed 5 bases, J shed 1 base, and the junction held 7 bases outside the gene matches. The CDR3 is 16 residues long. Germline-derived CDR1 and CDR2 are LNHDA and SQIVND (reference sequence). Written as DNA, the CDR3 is TGTGCCAGTAGTGCTCGGACAGGGAGGAGCAATCAGCCCCAGCATTTT. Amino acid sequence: CASSARTGRSNQPQHF.

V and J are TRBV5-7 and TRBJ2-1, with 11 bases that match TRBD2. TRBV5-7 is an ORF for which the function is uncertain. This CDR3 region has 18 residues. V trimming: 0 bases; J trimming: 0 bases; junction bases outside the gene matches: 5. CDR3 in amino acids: CASSLEGTSGSSYNEQFF. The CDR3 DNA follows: TGTGCCAGCAGCTTGGAGGGGACTAGCGGAAGCTCCTACAATGAGCAGTTCTTC.